The rows below give T cell receptor beta chains drawn from one sample of a study of lymphopenia after photon versus proton radiotherapy. Data came from immunoSEQ multiplex PCR; TCRdb stores just in-frame clones and leaves some out. The profile shows approximately 29,000 clones, 84% of them singletons. Sequences were derived from peripheral blood, sampled from a patient treated with proton-based radiotherapy. These receptors were collected from a woman between 70 and 85 years old with pancreatic cancer. The CDR3 runs from the conserved cysteine through the conserved F or W. The order of the fields is clone size, D gene, V gene, J gene, CDR3 protein, CDR3 DNA. A D gene is named only where the DNA matches it firmly. The size of a clone is reported for some rows only, either as once, few or many, or as a class for expanded clones.

abundance: -
d_gene: -
v_gene: TRBV30
j_gene: TRBJ1-1
CDR3aa: CAWTGRLNTEAFF
CDR3nt: TGTGCCTGGACGGGCAGATTGAACACTGAAGCTTTCTTT

abundance: -
d_gene: -
v_gene: TRBV5-1
j_gene: TRBJ1-5
CDR3aa: CASSLVPVSLGNQPQHF
CDR3nt: TGCGCCAGCAGCTTGGTCCCAGTTTCCCTCGGCAATCAGCCCCAGCATTTT

abundance: -
d_gene: -
v_gene: TRBV7-6
j_gene: TRBJ1-3
CDR3aa: CASSSEVDKGNTIYF
CDR3nt: TGTGCCAGCAGCTCAGAGGTGGACAAAGGAAACACCATATATTTT

abundance: -
d_gene: -
v_gene: TRBV19
j_gene: TRBJ1-6
CDR3aa: CASSPQGRSDNSPLHF
CDR3nt: TGTGCCAGTAGTCCCCAGGGGCGGTCGGATAATTCACCCCTCCACTTT

abundance: -
d_gene: -
v_gene: TRBV29-1
j_gene: TRBJ2-1
CDR3aa: CSVAAVLVGNEQFF
CDR3nt: TGCAGCGTTGCAGCTGTACTAGTGGGGAATGAGCAGTTCTTC

abundance: -
d_gene: -
v_gene: TRBV9
j_gene: TRBJ1-1
CDR3aa: CASSVEINTEAFF
CDR3nt: TGTGCCAGCAGCGTAGAGATTAACACTGAAGCTTTCTTT

abundance: -
d_gene: TRBD2
v_gene: TRBV5-1
j_gene: TRBJ2-5
CDR3aa: CASSLAGLALGKTQYF
CDR3nt: TGCGCCAGCAGCTTGGCCGGACTAGCCTTAGGAAAGACCCAGTACTTC

abundance: -
d_gene: -
v_gene: TRBV4-2
j_gene: TRBJ2-7
CDR3aa: CASSRGVESYEQYF
CDR3nt: TGTGCCAGCAGCCGGGGCGTAGAATCCTACGAGCAGTACTTC

abundance: -
d_gene: -
v_gene: TRBV2
j_gene: TRBJ2-1
CDR3aa: CASSDSGGSYNEQFF
CDR3nt: TGTGCCAGCAGTGACTCCGGAGGCTCTTACAATGAGCAGTTCTTC

abundance: -
d_gene: TRBD1
v_gene: TRBV19
j_gene: TRBJ2-7
CDR3aa: CASSRGQDDSYLYF
CDR3nt: TGTGCCAGTAGTAGAGGACAGGACGACTCGTATTTGTACTTC

abundance: few
d_gene: -
v_gene: TRBV5-1
j_gene: TRBJ2-1
CDR3aa: CASSLDQSSYNEQFF
CDR3nt: TGCGCCAGCAGCCTCGACCAGAGCTCCTACAATGAGCAGTTCTTC

abundance: -
d_gene: TRBD1
v_gene: TRBV29-1
j_gene: TRBJ1-2
CDR3aa: CSGQGADYGYTF
CDR3nt: TGCAGCGGACAGGGGGCAGATTATGGCTACACCTTC

abundance: -
d_gene: -
v_gene: TRBV11-3
j_gene: TRBJ2-1
CDR3aa: CASSDPKVSSYNEQFF
CDR3nt: TGTGCCAGCAGCGACCCGAAGGTTAGCTCCTACAATGAGCAGTTCTTC

abundance: -
d_gene: -
v_gene: TRBV2
j_gene: TRBJ2-5
CDR3aa: CASSDLPRAPSQETQYF
CDR3nt: TGTGCCAGCAGTGACCTACCCCGGGCTCCCTCCCAAGAGACCCAGTACTTC

abundance: -
d_gene: -
v_gene: TRBV4-3
j_gene: TRBJ1-6
CDR3aa: CASSQERSSYNSPLHF
CDR3nt: TGCGCCAGCAGCCAAGAAAGAAGCTCCTATAATTCACCCCTCCACTTT

abundance: -
d_gene: -
v_gene: TRBV19
j_gene: TRBJ1-1
CDR3aa: CASLSDSHTEAFF
CDR3nt: TGTGCCAGTCTCTCGGACAGCCACACTGAAGCTTTCTTT

abundance: few
d_gene: -
v_gene: TRBV7-9
j_gene: TRBJ2-7
CDR3aa: CASSLGATSYEQYF
CDR3nt: TGTGCCAGCAGCTTGGGGGCCACCTCCTACGAGCAGTACTTC

abundance: -
d_gene: -
v_gene: TRBV6-5
j_gene: TRBJ2-7
CDR3aa: CASRDFYEQYF
CDR3nt: TGTGCCAGTAGGGATTTCTACGAGCAGTACTTC

abundance: -
d_gene: -
v_gene: TRBV7-2
j_gene: TRBJ2-3
CDR3aa: CASSLRLGRVRNTQYF
CDR3nt: TGTGCCAGCAGCTTAAGGCTGGGACGGGTGAGAAATACGCAGTATTTT

abundance: few
d_gene: -
v_gene: TRBV27
j_gene: TRBJ2-2
CDR3aa: CASSYRANTGELFF
CDR3nt: TGTGCCAGCAGTTACAGGGCGAACACCGGGGAGCTGTTTTTT

abundance: -
d_gene: -
v_gene: TRBV10-3
j_gene: TRBJ2-5
CDR3aa: CAISPGLQETQYF
CDR3nt: TGTGCCATTTCTCCGGGGCTCCAAGAGACCCAGTACTTC

abundance: -
d_gene: -
v_gene: TRBV6-6
j_gene: TRBJ1-2
CDR3aa: CASSWGTGNNYGYTF
CDR3nt: TGTGCCAGCAGTTGGGGGACCGGTAATAACTATGGCTACACCTTC

abundance: -
d_gene: -
v_gene: TRBV30
j_gene: TRBJ2-5
CDR3aa: CAWSKGREETQYF
CDR3nt: TGTGCCTGGAGCAAGGGACGGGAGGAGACCCAGTACTTC

abundance: -
d_gene: -
v_gene: TRBV19
j_gene: TRBJ1-1
CDR3aa: CASTEQGTWRTAFF
CDR3nt: TGTGCCAGTACGGAACAGGGTACCTGGAGAACAGCTTTCTTT

abundance: -
d_gene: -
v_gene: TRBV28
j_gene: TRBJ1-1
CDR3aa: CASSTHQPGQDPFF
CDR3nt: TGTGCCAGCAGCACACACCAACCGGGACAAGATCCTTTCTTT

abundance: -
d_gene: TRBD2
v_gene: TRBV14
j_gene: TRBJ2-1
CDR3aa: CASEAGSSYNEQFF
CDR3nt: TGTGCCAGCGAAGCGGGAAGCTCCTACAATGAGCAGTTCTTC

abundance: -
d_gene: -
v_gene: TRBV7-8
j_gene: TRBJ2-1
CDR3aa: CASSLAGDRPNEQFF
CDR3nt: TGTGCCAGCAGCTTAGCCGGGGACCGACCCAATGAGCAGTTCTTC

abundance: once
d_gene: TRBD2
v_gene: TRBV18
j_gene: TRBJ2-1
CDR3aa: CASSAGTSGNSYNEQFF
CDR3nt: TGTGCCAGCTCAGCAGGGACTAGCGGGAACTCCTACAATGAGCAGTTCTTC

abundance: -
d_gene: -
v_gene: TRBV4-1
j_gene: TRBJ1-6
CDR3aa: CASSQEGNINSPLHF
CDR3nt: TGCGCCAGCAGCCAAGAGGGGAATATTAATTCACCCCTCCACTTT

abundance: -
d_gene: -
v_gene: TRBV27
j_gene: TRBJ1-1
CDR3aa: CASRGLRGTEAFF
CDR3nt: TGTGCCAGCAGGGGGTTACGGGGGACTGAAGCTTTCTTT